The clone carrying this T cell receptor beta chain was counted between two and nine times. Its target is unknown. Per the germline V gene, CDR1 is MNHEY and CDR2 is SVGAGI. With V trimmed by 8 bases and J by 7 bases, 14 bases remained unmatched. The CDR3 covers 16 residues. The sample is drawn from a study of identical twins. Notes on the study in general: Models underestimated out-of-frame TCR alpha sharing in monozygotic twins.

TCRdb fed the 5' RACE reads into MiXCR, producing one record per CDR3 protein. This table has about 530,000 distinct CDR3 sequences, approximately 16% appearing once. Separately, the same data were catalogued under a study of yellow fever vaccine responses in identical twins.

The sequenced sample was CD4+ T cells sorted from blood. The clonotype comes from a woman between 18 and 29 years old in good health. V is TRBV6-5 and J is TRBJ2-2, with TRBD2 matching over 9 bases. CDR3 sequence reads: CASGFMRGGPVGELFF. Written as DNA, the CDR3 is TGTGCCAGCGGTTTCATGCGGGGGGGCCCTGTCGGGGAGCTGTTTTTT.